These 23 T cell receptor beta chains originate from one sample sequenced in a study of shared clonotypes between healthy human individuals. TCRdb keeps only in-frame clones here, not all; method: immunoSEQ multiplex PCR. The table lists some 1,600,000 clones, around 98% of them singletons, with about 0.4% in the top ten. The specimen was naive CD4+ T cells sorted from blood. Subset: CD45RA+ positively selected. Source of these receptors: a man aged 25 to 40 in good health.

CDR3 nucleotide sequence: TGTGCCAGTCCTGGTGGAACCAGGGATACGCAGTATTTT. Translated, it gives CASPGGTRDTQYF. The chain employs TRBV28 and TRBJ2-3; D call uncertain. CDR1 and CDR2 (germline): MDHEN, SYDVKM. V shed 9 bases and J shed 6 bases, with 16 bases lying between them. This CDR3 is 13 amino acids long.

The rearrangement joins TRBV21-1 to TRBJ2-5; TRBD2, the table's D call, was not compared with the DNA. TRBV21-1 is a recognized pseudogene. The CDR3 length is 16 residues. DNA for the CDR3: TGTGCCAGCAGCAACCGGAGCCAGGGGAGGGAAGAGACCCAGTACTTC. Translating it yields CASSNRSQGREETQYF.

The gene calls are TRBV7-2 and TRBJ1-2; the match to TRBD1 covers 8 bases. The CDR3 sequence is 15 residues long. V dropped 1 base and J dropped 7; count of bases not matched to a gene: 8. Germline V gene sequence: CDR1 SGHTA, CDR2 FQGNSA. The CDR3 protein is CASSLGTGPGVGYTF. The CDR3 region has the DNA TGTGCCAGCAGCTTAGGGACAGGGCCGGGGGTTGGCTACACCTTC.

The chain carries TRBV7-3 and TRBJ2-6, with D unclear. The CDR3 loop spans 13 amino acids. V was pared by 5 bases and J by 4 bases, with 6 bases between. Germline V lookup: CDR1 SGHTA, CDR2 FQGTGA. The CDR3 sequence is CASSLLGANVLTF. DNA for the CDR3: TGTGCCAGCAGCCTCCTGGGGGCCAACGTCCTGACTTTC.

The rearrangement uses TRBV13 and TRBJ2-3; D possibly corresponds to TRBD2 (5 bases). The V gene lost 5 bases and the J gene lost 1 base, with 19 bases spanning the gap. The CDR3 runs 17 residues. Per germline, CDR1 PRHDT and CDR2 FYEKMQ (reference sequence). The CDR3: CASSHQVSGGRTDTQYF. The CDR3 DNA reads TGTGCCAGCAGCCACCAGGTCAGCGGAGGACGCACAGATACGCAGTATTTT.

This clone appeared once. The chain has TRBV2 and TRBJ1-1; no firm D call. This CDR3 has 16 residues. Germline CDR1 and CDR2: SNHLY and FYNNEI. Between the trimmed V and J ends, which lost 1 base and 2 bases, there was a span of 14 bases. The DNA of the CDR3 is TGTGCCAGCAGTGAAGACCGGAAGGGCGCTAACACTGAAGCTTTCTTT. It translates to CASSEDRKGANTEAFF.

The J gene is TRBJ2-2, the V gene TRBV11-2, with TRBD1 as a possible D gene (5 bases). Deletions cut 1 base from V and 6 bases from J, with 15 bases between. The CDR3 runs 16 residues. CDR1 SGHAT and CDR2 FQNNGV come from the germline V gene. The CDR3 region is CASSLGQGLKAGELFF. DNA of the CDR3: TGTGCCAGCAGCTTAGGGCAGGGTCTTAAGGCCGGGGAGCTGTTTTTT.

A single count supports this clone. In DNA, the CDR3 is TGTGCCAGCAGCCCTAGTACCAAGTTTGGGAATCAGCCCCAGCATTTT. Protein: CASSPSTKFGNQPQHF. The chain links TRBV5-6 to TRBJ1-5; D is unclear. CDR3 size: 16 residues. The germline V gene encodes CDR1 SGHDT and CDR2 YYEEEE. V shed 4 bases and J shed 4 bases, with 18 bases lying between them.

The V call is TRBV25-1, the J call TRBJ2-1; weak D call: TRBD2 (7 bases). The germline CDR1 and CDR2 sequences are MGHDK and SYGVNS. The germline V and J ends were trimmed by 6 bases and 9 bases, with 18 bases remaining between them. CDR3 length equals 14 residues. CDR3 sequence reads: CASRGGGGRGEQFF. The CDR3 DNA is TGTGCCAGCAGAGGGGGAGGGGGAAGGGGTGAGCAGTTCTTC. Using reference TRBV25-1 and TRBJ2-1 for the parts outside the CDR3, the full variable domain is EADIYQTPRYLVIGTGKKITLECSQTMGHDKMYWYQQDPGMELHLIHYSYGVNSTEKGDLSSESTVSRIRTEHFPLTLESARPSHTSQYLCASRGGGGRGEQFFGPGTRLTVL.

The rearrangement uses TRBV5-5 and TRBJ2-5, with D tentatively TRBD2 (5 bases). The germline CDR1 and CDR2 sequences are SGHKS and YYEKEE (reference sequence). The CDR3 totals 12 residues. Trimming took off 4 bases at V and 2 bases at J, with 6 bases between the two ends. The DNA for the CDR3 is TGTGCCAGCAGCCCGGGACAAGAGACCCAGTACTTC. It is translated as CASSPGQETQYF.

This clone appeared a single time. This rearrangement joins TRBV5-1 to TRBJ1-4; 7 bases line up with TRBD1. Trimming cost V 0 bases and J 8 bases; bases outside gene matches: 13. The CDR3 sequence is 17 residues long. From germline, CDR1 is SGHRS and CDR2 YFSETQ. CDR3 residues: CASSLEFFRQGGEKLFF. The CDR3 DNA sequence: TGCGCCAGCAGCTTGGAATTCTTCAGACAGGGAGGAGAAAAACTGTTTTTT.

This clone has just one count. This chain uses TRBV7-8 with TRBJ2-5, with D perhaps given as TRBD1 or TRBD2 (5 bases each). CDR1 is SGHVS and CDR2 is FQNEAQ in the germline V gene. V dropped 0 bases and J dropped 4 bases, with 12 bases sitting between them. CDR3 size: 15 residues. CDR3 nucleotides: TGTGCCAGCAGCTTAGCCGGGGCTGGGCGAGAGACCCAGTACTTC. It codes for CASSLAGAGRETQYF.

This chain joins TRBV28 and TRBJ2-7, with 7 nucleotides matching TRBD1. The junction had 8 bases not matched to a gene; V was cut back by 6 bases and J by 0 bases. Looked up from germline, CDR1 is MDHEN and CDR2 is SYDVKM. The CDR3 has 15 residues. The CDR3 loop reads CASSNTGTVSYEQYF. The CDR3 DNA is TGTGCCAGCAGCAATACCGGGACAGTCTCCTACGAGCAGTACTTC.

The rearrangement joins TRBV14 to TRBJ2-5; TRBD2 agrees at 14 bases. CDR3 length: 18 amino acids. From germline, CDR1 is SGHDN and CDR2 FVKESK. The ends lost 4 bases at V and 4 bases at J; junction bases unmatched: 11. The CDR3 sequence is CASSLKSAGLAGAETQYF. The CDR3 nucleotides are TGTGCCAGCAGCCTTAAATCCGCGGGACTAGCGGGAGCAGAGACCCAGTACTTC.

The rearrangement uses TRBV28 and TRBJ1-1; no firm D call. The CDR3 spans 14 residues. Trimming shortened V by 2 bases and J by 0 bases, and 7 bases separated the two germline ends. Germline CDR1 is MDHEN and CDR2 is SYDVKM. The CDR3 is CASSLLGVNTEAFF. The CDR3 DNA reads as TGTGCCAGCAGTTTACTTGGGGTGAACACTGAAGCTTTCTTT. Full variable domain (missing parts from reference TRBV28 and TRBJ1-1): DVKVTQSSRYLVKRTGEKVFLECVQDMDHENMFWYRQDPGLGLRLIYFSYDVKMKEKGDIPEGYSVSREKKERFSLILESASTNQTSMYLCASSLLGVNTEAFFGQGTRLTVV.

In its sample, this clone was seen once. The genes are TRBV10-2 and TRBJ2-7, with 9 bases aligning to TRBD1. Unmatched junction bases numbered 16, after V lost 10 bases and J lost 6 bases. The CDR3 consists of 15 residues. CDR1 and CDR2 from the germline V gene are WSHSY and SAAADI. This chain's CDR3 is CATGPRDRVSSEQYF. The CDR3 coding sequence is TGCGCCACCGGCCCCCGGGACAGGGTTTCGTCCGAGCAGTACTTC.

This clone was detected only once. The sample contains more than one DNA sequence encoding this CDR3. The chain couples TRBV6-1 to TRBJ1-1; D is undetermined. V gave up 6 bases and J gave up 2 bases, with 10 bases separating them. The germline gives CDR1 MNHNS, CDR2 SASEGT. The CDR3 covers 13 residues. The CDR3 DNA follows: TGTGCCAGCAGCTCCAAATCTAACACTGAAGCTTTCTTT. It translates to CASSSKSNTEAFF.

This chain uses TRBV7-6 with TRBJ1-4; a weak D match, TRBD1 (5 bases). Germline V lookup: CDR1 SGHVS, CDR2 FNYEAQ. The CDR3 length is 16 residues. V was shortened by 1 base and J by 6 bases, with 15 bases between the two germline ends. The CDR3 nucleotides read TGTGCCAGCAGCTTAGGAAGGACATGGGTGGATGAAAAACTGTTTTTT. Translated, it gives CASSLGRTWVDEKLFF.

The genes are TRBV7-9 and TRBJ2-5, with TRBD1 identical over 11 bases. Germline assignment: CDR1 SEHNR and CDR2 FQNEAQ (reference sequence). The J segment lost 5 bases and the V segment lost 3 bases, leaving 8 bases of the junction unmatched. This CDR3 contains 16 residues. The CDR3 bases are TGTGCCAGCAGCTTGGACGGACAGGGGGCGCGGGAGACCCAGTACTTC. Translating it yields CASSLDGQGARETQYF.

J is TRBJ1-1 and V is TRBV7-9; D is undetermined. CDR1 and CDR2 from the germline V gene are SEHNR and FQNEAQ (reference sequence). Trimming removed 5 bases from V and 4 bases from J, with 11 bases in between. This CDR3 is 13 amino acids long. The CDR3 DNA sequence: TGTGCCAGCAGCCCCGCTAGTACCACTGAAGCTTTCTTT. Encoded protein: CASSPASTTEAFF.

The gene calls are TRBV18 and TRBJ2-1, with a possible D match to TRBD1 (5 bases). The germline CDR1 and CDR2 sequences are KGHSH and LQKENI. The CDR3 spans 14 residues. V dropped 2 bases and J dropped 8 bases, with 13 bases sitting between them. CDR3 sequence: CASSPGPSRDEQFF. CDR3 sequence (DNA): TGTGCCAGCTCACCAGGGCCCTCCAGGGATGAGCAGTTCTTC.

Worth noting for this clone: Within the sample, other DNA sequences also encode this same CDR3. This sequence joins TRBV28 and TRBJ1-2; possible D gene TRBD1, 5 bases. Germline-derived CDR1 and CDR2 are MDHEN and SYDVKM. CDR3 length equals 12 residues. V lost 4 bases to trimming and J lost 5 bases, with 8 bases between them. CDR3 in DNA: TGTGCCAGCAGTTCGGACACTTATGGCTACACCTTC. Its translation is CASSSDTYGYTF.

The chain joins TRBV4-3 to TRBJ2-1, with a possible D match to TRBD1 (6 bases). Germline loops: CDR1 LGHNA, CDR2 YSLEER. The CDR3 extends over 15 amino acids. With 6 bases removed from V and 5 bases from J, the gap between germline ends came to 17 bases. The chain's CDR3 is CASSRNGDTDNEQFF. DNA of the CDR3: TGCGCCAGCAGTCGCAACGGGGACACTGACAATGAGCAGTTCTTC.